Many counts were recorded for the clone carrying this TCR beta chain. The target antigen is unknown. This sample is part of a study of T cells in Graves' hyperthyroidism and ophthalmopathy. Amplification yielded TCR beta CDR3 regions, with RNA transcripts as the source. First-round RT-PCR targeting the TCR CDR3 was performed with the HTBI primer set. TCRdb passed the multiplex PCR reads through MiXCR, listing each CDR3 protein once. This table has hundreds of thousands of distinct CDR3 sequences, 45% appearing once. Study findings and constraints: Ophthalmopathy prediction by the model preceded onset by a median roughly 6 months. Blood also held most thyroid clonotypes expanded beyond 0.001. A 13 V-J signature model discriminated ophthalmopathy versus stable hyperthyroidism.

The germline V gene has CDR1 SGHRS and CDR2 YFSETQ. This CDR3 region has 15 residues. With 4 bases clipped from V and 10 bases from J, the junction kept 6 bases outside the gene matches. Researchers barred patients who had uncontrolled infection, other autoimmune disease, pregnancy or lactation. Material: peripheral blood or thyroid tissue (not recorded which). J is TRBJ1-6 and V is TRBV5-1, with TRBD1 identical over 12 bases. The source of this sequence is an adult man with Graves' disease, either hyperthyroidism or ophthalmopathy (not recorded which). CDR3 sequence reads: CASSGTGGQRSPLHF. For the CDR3, the DNA is TGCGCCAGCAGCGGGACAGGGGGCCAGCGGTCACCCCTCCACTTT.